The 26 T cell receptor beta chains listed next were all sequenced from one sample in a study of shared clonotypes between healthy human individuals. Only in-frame clones appear in the TCRdb table, and some are missing; sequencing was by immunoSEQ multiplex PCR. The sample has millions of clones; 95% are singletons. Input material: naive CD4+ T cells sorted from blood. Stated subset: CD45RA+ positively selected. The receptors derive from a young man in good health.

The chain is built from TRBV4-3 and TRBJ2-7, with D unclear. Germline CDR1 and CDR2: LGHNA and YSLEER. Deletions cut 1 base from V and 3 bases from J, with 13 bases between. The CDR3 covers 15 residues. The CDR3 spells CASSQAPGPVYEQYF. CDR3 nucleotides: TGCGCCAGCAGCCAAGCCCCAGGTCCGGTCTACGAGCAGTACTTC.

The gene calls are TRBV29-1 and TRBJ1-1; 7 positions agree with TRBD1. From germline, CDR1 is SQVTM and CDR2 ANQGSEA. V trimming: 6 bases; J trimming: 5 bases; junction bases outside the gene matches: 12. The CDR3 covers 14 residues. CDR3 amino acids: CSVLRGGGNTEAFF. CDR3 coding DNA: TGCAGCGTGCTCAGGGGGGGCGGGAATACTGAAGCTTTCTTT.

The chain employs TRBV6-5 and TRBJ2-7, with D possibly matching TRBD1 (6 bases). Germline CDR1 MNHEY, CDR2 SVGAGI. V was trimmed by 6 bases and J by 3 bases, leaving 15 bases between them. The CDR3 loop spans 14 amino acids. CDR3 nucleotide sequence: TGTGCCAGCAGCTCATGGACAGAAAGCTACGAGCAGTACTTC. This gives the protein CASSSWTESYEQYF.

V and J are TRBV5-8 and TRBJ2-7, with unresolved D. Germline-derived CDR1 and CDR2 are SGHTS and YDEGEE. The germline V and J ends were trimmed by 4 bases and 1 base, with 15 bases remaining between them. CDR3 size: 15 residues. CDR3 nucleotides: TGTGCCAGCAGCCTTTTAAGGCCGGAGTCCTACGAGCAGTACTTC. Amino acid sequence: CASSLLRPESYEQYF.

With respect to this clone: One base away lies a much larger clone, so this may be a sequencing read error. In the same sample, other DNA sequences code for this CDR3. V and J are TRBV2 and TRBJ2-3; no clear D gene. CDR3 length: 11 amino acids. The germline V gene has CDR1 SNHLY and CDR2 FYNNEI. Trimming left V 6 bases short and J 4 bases short, with 5 bases between. The DNA for the CDR3 is TGTGCCAGCAGCCTCGCAGATACGCAGTATTTT. It translates to CASSLADTQYF.

The gene calls are TRBV6-1 and TRBJ2-6, with 8 bases matching TRBD2. This CDR3 region has 16 residues. CDR1 is MNHNS, CDR2 SASEGT, per germline. With V trimmed by 4 bases and J by 3 bases, 5 bases remained unmatched. Here the CDR3 reads CASSAAGRDGANVLTF. DNA for the CDR3: TGTGCCAGCAGTGCAGCCGGGAGGGATGGGGCCAACGTCCTGACTTTC.

This clone came up once. Other DNA sequences in this sample translate to the same CDR3. The chain links TRBV5-1 to TRBJ2-2; D gene ambiguous. Germline V gene sequence: CDR1 SGHRS, CDR2 YFSETQ. V shed 0 bases and J shed 0 bases, with 6 bases lying between them. The CDR3 extends over 15 amino acids. The CDR3 spells CASSLDAANTGELFF. The CDR3 DNA sequence: TGCGCCAGCAGCTTGGACGCGGCGAACACCGGGGAGCTGTTTTTT. Full variable domain (remainder filled in from reference TRBV5-1 and TRBJ2-2): KAGVTQTPRYLIKTRGQQVTLSCSPISGHRSVSWYQQTPGQGLQFLFEYFSETQRNKGNFPGRFSGRQFSNSRSEMNVSTLELGDSALYLCASSLDAANTGELFFGEGSRLTVL.

This chain uses TRBV2 with TRBJ2-1; 7 bases map to TRBD2. J was trimmed by 9 bases and V by 8 bases; bases with no gene match: 10. The CDR3 sequence is 13 residues long. Germline V lookup: CDR1 SNHLY, CDR2 FYNNEI. CDR3 bases: TGTGCCAGCTCTGTGGCGGGAGACGGTGAGCAGTTCTTC. This sequence encodes CASSVAGDGEQFF.

The chain uses TRBV2 and TRBJ2-3; TRBD2 matches 7 bases. The germline V gene has CDR1 SNHLY and CDR2 FYNNEI. The CDR3 has 15 residues. Trimming removed 6 bases from V and 0 bases from J; junction bases left unmatched: 6. The CDR3 DNA sequence: TGTGCCAGCAGCACGAGCGGGACTAGCACAGATACGCAGTATTTT. Its translation is CASSTSGTSTDTQYF.

In the case of this clone: Other DNA variants within this sample encode the same CDR3. The chain is built from TRBV9 and TRBJ2-2; perhaps TRBD1 as D (6 bases). With 2 bases removed from V and 1 base from J, the gap between germline ends came to 9 bases. This CDR3 region has 15 residues. Germline V gives CDR1 SGDLS, CDR2 YYNGEE. In DNA, the CDR3 is TGTGCCAGCAGCGTCAGGGGATTGAACACCGGGGAGCTGTTTTTT. Amino acid sequence: CASSVRGLNTGELFF.

J is TRBJ1-2 and V is TRBV5-4, with unresolved D. The CDR3 runs to 13 residues. Germline CDR1 and CDR2: SGHNT and YYREEE (reference sequence). The ends were cut back, 6 bases at V and 0 bases at J, with 9 bases in the middle. The CDR3 here is CASTSQTNYGYTF. The CDR3 nucleotides are TGTGCCAGCACTTCTCAAACTAACTATGGCTACACCTTC.

This rearrangement joins TRBV9 to TRBJ2-1; the D gene is possibly TRBD1 (6 bases). With 0 bases removed from V and 9 bases from J, the gap between germline ends came to 16 bases. Germline V CDR1 and CDR2: SGDLS, YYNGEE. The CDR3 is 15 amino acids. The CDR3, as DNA: TGTGCCAGCAGCGTAGTGGGGGACACGTCGGGTGAGCAGTTCTTC. Translating it yields CASSVVGDTSGEQFF. Looking up the rest from reference TRBV9 and TRBJ2-1 gives the full variable domain: DSGVTQTPKHLITATGQRVTLRCSPRSGDLSVYWYQQSLDQGLQFLIQYYNGEERAKGNILERFSAQQFPDLHSELNLSSLELGDSALYFCASSVVGDTSGEQFFGPGTRLTVL.

The rearrangement joins TRBV7-9 to TRBJ1-2, with 7 bases matching TRBD1. The germline CDR1 and CDR2 sequences are SEHNR and FQNEAQ (reference sequence). V gave up 5 bases and J gave up 4 bases; unmatched junction bases: 7. The CDR3 covers 14 residues. The CDR3 is CASSEQGMSYGYTF. CDR3 DNA sequence: TGTGCCAGCAGCGAACAGGGGATGAGCTATGGCTACACCTTC.

The V gene is TRBV7-8, the J gene TRBJ1-5; no reliable D call. The CDR3 sequence is 14 residues long. Germline lookup yields CDR1 SGHVS and CDR2 FQNEAQ. Between the trimmed V and J ends, which lost 2 bases and 4 bases, there was a span of 9 bases. This chain's CDR3 is CASSLTDQNQPQHF. In nucleotides, the CDR3 is TGTGCCAGCAGCTTAACCGACCAGAATCAGCCCCAGCATTTT.

This clone has only one observation. The V gene is TRBV9, the J gene TRBJ2-3; either TRBD1 or TRBD2 may supply D (6 bases each). The CDR3 spans 16 residues. V was clipped by 0 bases and J by 4 bases, with 15 bases between them. In germline, CDR1 is SGDLS, CDR2 YYNGEE. The CDR3 is CASSVATGAAADTQYF. CDR3 in DNA: TGTGCCAGCAGCGTAGCTACGGGGGCGGCAGCAGATACGCAGTATTTT.

V gene TRBV11-2 combines with J gene TRBJ2-7; TRBD2 agrees at 10 bases. Germline values: CDR1 SGHAT, CDR2 FQNNGV. V lost 0 bases, J lost 3 bases, and 5 bases stayed unmatched. This CDR3 has 16 amino acids. CDR3 DNA: TGTGCCAGCAGCTTAGACCTAGCGGGAGAGGTCTACGAGCAGTACTTC. It is translated as CASSLDLAGEVYEQYF.

The rearrangement uses TRBV18 and TRBJ2-4, with D possibly TRBD2 on 6 matching bases. This CDR3 comprises 17 residues. V lost 2 bases, J lost 0 bases, and 14 bases lay in between. Germline loops: CDR1 KGHSH, CDR2 LQKENI. The CDR3, as DNA: TGTGCCAGCTCACCAGCTTCGGCGGGGTCAGCCAAAAACATTCAGTACTTC. Translated, it gives CASSPASAGSAKNIQYF. Looking up the rest from reference TRBV18 and TRBJ2-4 gives the full variable domain: NAGVMQNPRHLVRRRGQEARLRCSPMKGHSHVYWYRQLPEEGLKFMVYLQKENIIDESGMPKERFSAEFPKEGPSILRIQQVVRGDSAAYFCASSPASAGSAKNIQYFGAGTRLSVL.

V gene TRBV6-1 combines with J gene TRBJ2-5; either TRBD1 or TRBD2 may fit D (5 bases each). The CDR3 length is 15 residues. Germline lookup yields CDR1 MNHNS and CDR2 SASEGT. V lost 6 bases, J lost 1 base, and 15 bases lay in between. The CDR3: CASSWGRGAQETQYF. The CDR3, as DNA: TGTGCCAGCAGCTGGGGAAGAGGGGCCCAAGAGACCCAGTACTTC.

The rearrangement uses TRBV4-1 and TRBJ2-5, with D possibly being TRBD1 (7 bases). The germline CDR1 and CDR2 sequences are MGHRA and YSYEKL. The V end lost 2 bases, the J end lost 5 bases, and 12 bases lay between the germline ends. The CDR3 spans 14 residues. The DNA of the CDR3 is TGCGCCAGCAGCCAACAGGGGGGACGCGAGACCCAGTACTTC. It translates to CASSQQGGRETQYF.

The chain carries TRBV10-3 and TRBJ2-5; TRBD2 is a possible D gene (6 bases). Looked up from germline, CDR1 is ENHRY and CDR2 is SYGVKD. The CDR3 covers 13 residues. Trimming pared 6 bases from V and 3 bases from J, leaving 11 bases between. In DNA, the CDR3 is TGTGCCATCAGAGGAGGGGTAGAAGAGACCCAGTACTTC. This translates into CAIRGGVEETQYF.

The chain couples TRBV2 to TRBJ1-5; no definite D call. The germline V and J ends were trimmed by 3 bases and 5 bases, with 8 bases remaining between them. The CDR3 is 13 residues long. The germline CDR1 and CDR2 sequences are SNHLY and FYNNEI. Here the CDR3 reads CASSERSHQPQHF. CDR3 bases: TGTGCCAGCAGTGAGAGGTCACATCAGCCCCAGCATTTT.

The count of this clone is one. The V gene is TRBV7-9, the J gene TRBJ2-5, with D perhaps TRBD1 or TRBD2 (5 bases each). The CDR3 is made up of 18 amino acids. V was clipped by 7 bases and J by 4 bases, with 28 bases between them. Germline V CDR1 and CDR2: SEHNR, FQNEAQ (reference sequence). The CDR3 reads CASTLGLSGTPSLETQYF. Written as DNA, the CDR3 is TGTGCCAGCACCTTGGGTTTGTCAGGGACCCCCTCTTTAGAGACCCAGTACTTC.

The chain uses TRBV7-6 and TRBJ1-1, with D uncertain. This CDR3 is 14 amino acids long. V gave up 2 bases and J gave up 4 bases, with 11 bases separating them. Germline assignment: CDR1 SGHVS and CDR2 FNYEAQ. CDR3 nucleotide sequence: TGTGCCAGCAGCTTATGGGAGTTCAGCACTGAAGCTTTCTTT. Translated, it gives CASSLWEFSTEAFF.

The V gene is TRBV6-5, the J gene TRBJ2-2; the match to TRBD1 covers 9 bases. CDR1 and CDR2 (germline): MNHEY, SVGAGI. With V trimmed by 0 bases and J by 6 bases, 2 bases remained unmatched. This CDR3 is 15 amino acids long. Here the CDR3 DNA reads TGTGCCAGCAGTTACTCGAGACAGGGGGCCGGGGAGCTGTTTTTT. Its protein is CASSYSRQGAGELFF.

V and J are TRBV7-9 and TRBJ1-2; 10 nucleotides agree with TRBD1. The CDR3 runs to 15 residues. The trim removed 0 bases at V and 3 bases at J, leaving 1 base unmatched. From germline, CDR1 is SEHNR and CDR2 FQNEAQ (reference sequence). The CDR3 here is CASSLAGQGYYGYTF. DNA of the CDR3: TGTGCCAGCAGCTTAGCGGGACAGGGGTACTATGGCTACACCTTC. Full variable domain (missing parts from reference TRBV7-9 and TRBJ1-2): DTGVSQNPRHKITKRGQNVTFRCDPISEHNRLYWYRQTLGQGPEFLTYFQNEAQLEKSRLLSDRFSAERPKGSFSTLEIQRTEQGDSAMYLCASSLAGQGYYGYTFGSGTRLTVV.

This chain links TRBV28 with TRBJ1-3; 7 bases are shared with TRBD1. CDR3 length: 15 residues. V trimming: 8 bases; J trimming: 4 bases; junction bases outside the gene matches: 11. The germline V gene has CDR1 MDHEN and CDR2 SYDVKM. The CDR3 region has the DNA TGTGCCAGCGGGGATTACAGGGGAGCCGGAAACACCATATATTTT. Its protein product is CASGDYRGAGNTIYF.